This T cell receptor (beta chain) derives from a study of blood T cell repertoires in COVID-19. Study as a whole: The United States, Italy and Spain supplied acute and convalescent COVID-19 samples. T cells, B-cell-depleted T cells, or PBMCs provided the cDNA or gDNA that served as material.

Trimming took 4 bases from V and 0 from J, leaving 16 bases between them. This CDR3 spans 17 amino acids. Looked up from germline, CDR1 is SGHAT and CDR2 is FQNNGV. Profiling relied on immunoSEQ multiplex PCR, and the TCRdb table lists in-frame clones only, not all of them. The data hold fewer than 90,000 clones, with 65% to 80% observed a single time. V usage is TRBV11-2 and J usage is TRBJ2-1; D unclear. What was sequenced was peripheral blood. The sequence derives from a human donor in a cohort sampled during active COVID-19. CDR3 region: CASSSTLPEFSYNEQFF. CDR3 DNA sequence: TGTGCCAGCAGCTCAACCCTACCGGAGTTCTCCTACAATGAGCAGTTCTTC.